A selection of T cell receptor beta chains follows, all from one sample in a study of shared clonotypes between healthy human individuals. The repertoire was sequenced with immunoSEQ multiplex PCR; TCRdb's copy has only in-frame clones and lacks some. The table shows 2 million to 3 million clones, with roughly 93% occurring only once. Sequenced: naive CD4+ T cells from PBMCs. The source is a man aged 18 to 30 in good health. Some clones in this sample may be carry-over from other donors' samples. CDR3s include the opening cysteine and the closing phenylalanine or tryptophan. D genes are given only for firm matches. The size entry is marked missing in some rows and otherwise reads once, few, many or a size class.

>NA|TRBV7-2|TRBJ2-7|NA
TGTGCCAGCAGCTTAGCGGGACGGAACTCCTACGAGCAGTACTTC
CASSLAGRNSYEQYF
>NA|TRBV5-1|TRBJ2-7|TRBD1
TGCGCCAGCAGCTCCCCGGGACAGACATACGAGCAGTACTTC
CASSSPGQTYEQYF
>NA|TRBV6-5|TRBJ1-6|NA
TGTGCCAGCAGTTCCCGGACTGCCTATAATTCACCCCTCCACTTT
CASSSRTAYNSPLHF
>NA|TRBV28|TRBJ1-4|TRBD1
TGTGCCAGCAGTTTCCCGGGGGACAGGGCGAATGAAAAACTGTTTTTT
CASSFPGDRANEKLFF
>NA|TRBV2|TRBJ2-5|NA
TGTGCCAGCAGTTTCTCAGGGGAAGAGACCCAGTACTTC
CASSFSGEETQYF
>NA|TRBV7-8|TRBJ1-2|NA
TGTGCCAGCAGCTTAGCGCTTAGCAGGAGCTCGAATGGCTACACCTTC
CASSLALSRSSNGYTF
>NA|TRBV9|TRBJ2-5|NA
TGTGCCAGCAGCCTCAGGGACTTCTACCAAGAGACCCAGTACTTC
CASSLRDFYQETQYF
>once|TRBV30|TRBJ2-7|TRBD1
TGTGCCTGGACAGGGGGTTACGAGCAGTACTTC
CAWTGGYEQYF
>NA|TRBV4-3|TRBJ1-4|NA
TGCGCCAGCAGCCATGTGGGGGGGCGAGGGGAAAAACTGTTTTTT
CASSHVGGRGEKLFF
>NA|TRBV7-9|TRBJ2-7|NA
TGTGCCAGCAGCTTAGGAGGTTTCGACTACGAGCAGTACTTC
CASSLGGFDYEQYF
>NA|TRBV15|TRBJ1-2|TRBD1
TGTGCCACCAGCAGAGAGGGCCTAGGACAGGCTGGGGGCTACACCTTC
CATSREGLGQAGGYTF
>NA|TRBV29-1|TRBJ1-5|NA
TGCAGCGTTACCCCTCCGGGACAGCCCCAGCATTTT
CSVTPPGQPQHF
>NA|TRBV7-6|TRBJ2-5|NA
TGTGCCAGCAGCCGCGCCCCTTCAACTCAAGAGACCCAGTACTTC
CASSRAPSTQETQYF
>NA|TRBV2|TRBJ2-2|NA
TGTGCCAGCAGTGAACCCCCCTGGAAGCGGCAGAACACCGGGGAGCTGTTTTTT
CASSEPPWKRQNTGELFF
>NA|TRBV28|TRBJ1-4|TRBD1
TGTGCCAGCAGTCGGACAGGGGCTGAAAAACTGTTTTTT
CASSRTGAEKLFF
>NA|TRBV5-6|TRBJ2-5|NA
TGTGCCAGCAGCTTCTCAGGGAATTGGGAGACCCAGTACTTC
CASSFSGNWETQYF
>NA|TRBV7-2|TRBJ2-1|NA
TGTGCCAGCAGCTTACCCAGTATATCTAGCGCGGTTTACAATGAGCAGTTCTTC
CASSLPSISSAVYNEQFF
>NA|TRBV7-2|TRBJ2-3|NA
TGTGCCAGCAGCTTAGGTCGCACAGATACGCAGTATTTT
CASSLGRTDTQYF
>NA|TRBV9|TRBJ1-1|NA
TGTGCCAGCAGCGTAGCTTACGGCAGGTTACAAGGTAACACTGAAGCTTTCTTT
CASSVAYGRLQGNTEAFF
>NA|TRBV29-1|TRBJ1-1|TRBD1
TGCAGCGTTACGGACAGGGGGTATCCGAACACTGAAGCTTTCTTT
CSVTDRGYPNTEAFF
>NA|TRBV7-3|TRBJ2-7|TRBD2
TGTGCCAGCAGCTTAATGCCGACTAGCGGACTCAACGAGCAGTACTTC
CASSLMPTSGLNEQYF
>NA|TRBV2|TRBJ1-4|NA
TGTGCCAGCGGTCCCATATCCAGGGGAGTTGAAAAACTGTTTTTT
CASGPISRGVEKLFF
>NA|TRBV28|TRBJ2-7|NA
TGTGCCAGCAGTCCGATTCTCATAACCGAGCAGTACTTC
CASSPILITEQYF
>NA|TRBV2|TRBJ1-2|NA
TGTGCCAGCACAATCACAGGCAACTATGGCTACACCTTC
CASTITGNYGYTF
>NA|TRBV6-5|TRBJ2-1|TRBD2
TGTGCCAGCAGTTACTCAGCGGGATCCCACAATGAGCAGTTCTTC
CASSYSAGSHNEQFF
>NA|TRBV28|TRBJ2-7|NA
TGTGCCAGCAGTCCCCGGTGGTCACTGGGGGCGTACGAGCAGTACTTC
CASSPRWSLGAYEQYF